This T cell receptor (beta chain) was sequenced for a study of CD8+CD57+ T cells in acquired aplastic anemia. Study context: Sorted CD4+ and CD8+ cells gave a mean 3.2 ug DNA, range roughly 0.19 to 30 ug.

TCR beta VDJ combinations and CDR3 sequences were profiled from genomic DNA. Using its own MiXCR run on the reads, TCRdb lists one record per CDR3 protein. The top ten clones hold under 8.5% of a sample with around 250,000 distinct CDR3 sequences, roughly three fifths of them seen once. Trimming left V 7 bases short and J 1 base short, with 18 bases between. CDR3 length equals 16 residues. Germline V CDR1 and CDR2: SGHTA, FQGTGA. This clonotype showed up just a few times. Its matching antigen is unknown. Findings and limits, study-wide: Statistical testing detected no significant gap in CD8+ Simpson's diversity between patients and controls. Twenty-nine CD8+ CDR3 sequences were shared between patients and controls.

The sequence came from a human donor with severe aplastic anemia or a healthy control (not recorded which). Material: sorted CD4+, CD8+, or CD8+CD57+ T cells (not recorded which) from PBMCs. The chain recombines TRBV7-3 with TRBJ2-3; D perhaps matches TRBD2 (6 bases). The CDR3 loop reads CASTPRRGEGTDTQYF. The CDR3 DNA is TGTGCCAGCACCCCAAGGAGGGGCGAGGGCACAGATACGCAGTATTTT.